The 19 T cell receptor beta chains in this list originate from one sample, sequenced in a study of T cells in Graves' hyperthyroidism and ophthalmopathy. RNA transcripts gave rise to amplified TCR beta CDR3 regions. Using the HTBI primer set, a first-round RT-PCR was run on the TCR CDR3. TCRdb re-called the multiplex PCR reads through MiXCR, storing one row per CDR3 protein. The sample contains roughly 380,000 distinct CDR3 sequences, 15% to 20% of which appear only once. Input material: blood. The receptors derive from a woman younger than 35 with Graves' hyperthyroidism.

This clonotype was counted at least ten times. The gene calls are TRBV12-3 or TRBV12-4 and TRBJ1-5; TRBD1 matches at 8 bases. The CDR3 contains 15 residues. The J segment lost 6 bases and the V segment lost 6 bases, leaving 10 bases of the junction unmatched. The CDR3 loop is CASRGTGRRSQPQHF. As DNA, the CDR3 is TGTGCCAGCAGGGGGACAGGACGGAGGAGTCAGCCCCAGCATTTT.

The sample holds many counts of this clonotype. This chain joins TRBV6-5 and TRBJ1-2; D ambiguous. This CDR3 region has 14 residues. Deletions cut 6 bases from V and 8 bases from J, with 19 bases between. Germline lookup yields CDR1 MNHEY and CDR2 SVGAGI. The CDR3 coding sequence is TGTGCCAGCAGCCCCCCGGACGGCTATCGAGGCTACACCTTC. Translation gives CASSPPDGYRGYTF.

This clonotype was seen at least ten times. V and J are TRBV6-5 and TRBJ1-1; no firm D call. V shed 0 bases and J shed 8 bases, with 16 bases lying between them. Germline CDR1 is MNHEY and CDR2 is SVGAGI. The length of the CDR3 is 15 residues. DNA of the CDR3: TGTGCCAGCAGTTACTCAGAACCTCATAGAAGCGAAGCTTTCTTT. This encodes CASSYSEPHRSEAFF.

A few counts support this clonotype. The chain employs TRBV5-5 and TRBJ2-7, with 9 bases that match TRBD1. In germline, CDR1 is SGHKS, CDR2 YYEKEE (reference sequence). The length of the CDR3 is 15 residues. Unmatched junction bases numbered 7, after V lost 4 bases and J lost 2 bases. CDR3 sequence reads: CASSLPGTGPYEQYF. The CDR3 coding sequence is TGTGCCAGCAGCCTCCCCGGGACAGGGCCCTACGAGCAGTACTTC. The full variable domain, rest sourced from reference TRBV5-5 and TRBJ2-7, is DAGVTQSPTHLIKTRGQQVTLRCSPISGHKSVSWYQQVLGQGPQFIFQYYEKEERGRGNFPDRFSARQFPNYSSELNVNALLLGDSALYLCASSLPGTGPYEQYFGPGTRLTVT.

V is TRBV7-2 and J is TRBJ2-7; TRBD1 matches 8 bases. This CDR3 has 15 residues. V dropped 5 bases and J dropped 4; count of bases not matched to a gene: 10. CDR1 is SGHTA, CDR2 FQGNSA, per germline. This chain's CDR3 is CASSQAAGGGYEQYF. The CDR3 nucleotides read TGTGCCAGCAGCCAGGCGGCAGGGGGCGGGTACGAGCAGTACTTC.

The table lists this clonotype with a few counts. This may stem from a read error, because a much larger clone lies one nucleotide away. Here the CDR3 omits its conserved ending phenylalanine or tryptophan, so a read error is the likely source. This rearrangement joins TRBV7-8 to TRBJ1-2; the match to TRBD1 covers 7 bases. Germline V gene sequence: CDR1 SGHVS, CDR2 FQNEAQ. The CDR3 spans 17 residues. V lost 7 bases, J lost 6 bases, and 20 bases stayed unmatched. The DNA of the CDR3 is TGTGCCAGCACCTACACCGGGACAGATCCCAACCGGGATGGCTACACCTAC. Its protein is CASTYTGTDPNRDGYTY.

The CDR3 bases are TGCAGTGCTAGGGGTGTCGGGGCGCGGGACGGGGAGCTGTTTTTT. Protein sequence: CSARGVGARDGELFF. The chain is built from TRBV20-1 and TRBJ2-2; possible D gene TRBD2, 6 bases. With 3 bases removed from V and 7 bases from J, the gap between germline ends came to 18 bases. Looked up from germline, CDR1 is DFQATT and CDR2 is SNEGSKA (reference sequence). The CDR3 length is 15 residues.

This clonotype was seen ten or more times. V is TRBV4-1 and J is TRBJ1-1, with 7 positions matching TRBD1. Germline V gives CDR1 MGHRA, CDR2 YSYEKL. The CDR3 is 15 amino acids. Trimming removed 4 bases from V and 5 bases from J; junction bases left unmatched: 10. CDR3 sequence (DNA): TGCGCCAGCAGCCTCAGGGGGGCAGGATATACTGAAGCTTTCTTT. This codes for CASSLRGAGYTEAFF.

At least ten counts were recorded for this clonotype. The V gene is TRBV11-2, the J gene TRBJ2-7; 13 positions agree with TRBD2. With V trimmed by 3 bases and J by 4 bases, 3 bases remained unmatched. Per the germline V gene, CDR1 is SGHAT and CDR2 is FQNNGV. The CDR3 totals 15 residues. CDR3 nucleotide sequence: TGTGCCAGCAGCTTCGGACTAGCGGGGGAATACGAGCAGTACTTC. Its protein is CASSFGLAGEYEQYF.

This clonotype was detected ten times or more. The CDR3: CASSQVVVAGKETQYF. CDR3 nucleotides: TGCGCCAGCAGCCAAGTTGTCGTGGCAGGGAAAGAGACCCAGTACTTC. The V gene is TRBV4-1, the J gene TRBJ2-5; weak D call: TRBD1 (5 bases). The CDR3 loop spans 16 amino acids. Trimming shortened V by 1 base and J by 3 bases, and 15 bases separated the two germline ends. Germline CDR1 and CDR2: MGHRA and YSYEKL.

The gene calls are TRBV6-2 or TRBV6-3 and TRBJ1-5; TRBD1 aligns across 8 bases. The V gene's germline CDR1 is MNHEY and CDR2 SVGEGT. Germline trimming cut 2 bases from V and 7 bases from J; bases unmatched to any gene: 10. This CDR3 spans 16 amino acids. For the CDR3, the DNA is TGTGCCAGCAGTTACGGGGGACAGGAGGCGGGCCAGCCCCAGCATTTT. Amino acids: CASSYGGQEAGQPQHF.

This clonotype was seen ten or more times. The rearrangement uses TRBV2 and TRBJ2-2; D might be TRBD1 or TRBD2, each matching 5 bases. The germline V and J ends were trimmed by 6 bases and 4 bases, with 15 bases remaining between them. Germline V lookup: CDR1 SNHLY, CDR2 FYNNEI. CDR3 length: 15 amino acids. The CDR3 nucleotides read TGTGCCAGCAGCCGGGACCGAATAAGCACCGGGGAGCTGTTTTTT. Encoded protein: CASSRDRISTGELFF.

The genes are TRBV2 and TRBJ1-2, with D possibly being TRBD1 (6 bases). This CDR3 spans 15 amino acids. With 7 bases removed from V and 5 bases from J, the gap between germline ends came to 20 bases. Per germline, CDR1 SNHLY and CDR2 FYNNEI. CDR3 sequence: CASTYSGATGYGYTF. Here the CDR3 DNA reads TGTGCCAGCACTTATAGCGGAGCTACAGGGTATGGCTACACCTTC.

In regard to this clonotype: A much bigger clone sits one base away, suggesting this may be a read error. J is TRBJ2-2 and V is TRBV4-1, with 9 bases identical to TRBD1. The germline V gene has CDR1 MGHRA and CDR2 YSYEKL. Losses at the gene ends were 4 bases for V and 5 bases for J; bases not matched to a gene: 11. The CDR3 runs to 17 residues. As DNA, the CDR3 is TGCGCCAGCAGCCGCAGAACAGGGGGCCGGAGTACCGGGGAGCTGTTTTTT. It encodes CASSRRTGGRSTGELFF.

This clonotype has ten or more counts. The chain carries TRBV10-3 and TRBJ2-5; possible D gene TRBD2, 5 bases. Germline V gives CDR1 ENHRY, CDR2 SYGVKD. CDR3 size: 15 residues. Trimming removed 6 bases from V and 5 bases from J, with 19 bases in between. CDR3 nucleotides: TGTGCCATCAGGGGCGGTGCGAGGGATGGGGAGACCCAGTACTTC. Its translation: CAIRGGARDGETQYF.

This chain joins TRBV5-1 and TRBJ1-2, with TRBD1 matching 7 bases. The CDR3 runs 13 residues. Unmatched junction bases numbered 6, after V lost 4 bases and J lost 6 bases. CDR1 is SGHRS, CDR2 YFSETQ, per germline. CDR3 sequence: CASSPPTGNGYTF. CDR3 in DNA: TGCGCCAGCAGCCCCCCGACAGGGAATGGCTACACCTTC.

This clonotype was detected only a few times. The chain joins TRBV6-1 to TRBJ2-5; TRBD1 aligns across 10 bases. V lost 5 bases to trimming and J lost 3 bases; unmatched junction nucleotides: 12. CDR1 and CDR2 from the germline V gene are MNHNS and SASEGT. The CDR3 consists of 17 residues. In DNA form, the CDR3 reads TGTGCCAGCAGTACCTGGTCCGGGACAGGGGCCGAAGAGACCCAGTACTTC. Its protein is CASSTWSGTGAEETQYF.

Ten or more counts support this clonotype. This chain connects TRBV20-1 to TRBJ1-1; no reliable D call. Germline assignment: CDR1 DFQATT and CDR2 SNEGSKA (reference sequence). Between the trimmed V and J ends, which lost 4 bases and 3 bases, there was a span of 9 bases. This CDR3 has 12 residues. CDR3 sequence (DNA): TGCAGTGCTACCCGGAGGGACACTGAAGCTTTCTTT. Its translation: CSATRRDTEAFF.

This clonotype was recorded many times. The chain combines TRBV10-3 with TRBJ2-7; 7 nucleotides agree with TRBD1. Trimming took 10 bases from V and 3 from J; bases not matched to a gene: 6. The CDR3 runs to 12 residues. From germline, CDR1 is ENHRY and CDR2 SYGVKD. The CDR3 spells CATRQGDYEQYF. The CDR3 bases are TGTGCCACTAGACAGGGCGACTACGAGCAGTACTTC.